The 30 T cell receptor beta chains reported below all come from one sample, sequenced in a study of T cells after yellow fever vaccination. Each CDR3 protein is one row after TCRdb ran MiXCR on the 5' RACE reads. The data show around 590,000 distinct CDR3 sequences, 9% to 15% seen once. Sequenced here: PBMCs, sampled on the day of the yellow fever booster vaccination. These TCRs come from a man younger than 40 who received the YFV17D yellow fever vaccine.

The chain employs TRBV6-1 and TRBJ2-3, with 8 nucleotides matching TRBD2. CDR1 and CDR2 from the germline V gene are MNHNS and SASEGT. The CDR3 length is 15 residues. V lost 7 bases, J lost 6 bases, and 12 bases stayed unmatched. This chain's CDR3 is CASNRNGLAGDTQYF. The CDR3 region has the DNA TGTGCCAGCAACCGTAATGGGCTAGCGGGCGATACGCAGTATTTT.

There are a few counts of this clonotype. The genes are TRBV19 and TRBJ2-1, with TRBD2 matching 12 bases. CDR1 LNHDA and CDR2 SQIVND come from the germline V gene (reference sequence). V was clipped by 4 bases and J by 15 bases; unmatched bases: 7. This CDR3 contains 13 residues. CDR3 in amino acids: CASSTLAGGLGFF. The CDR3 coding sequence is TGTGCCAGTAGTACACTAGCGGGAGGTCTTGGGTTCTTC.

The gene calls are TRBV7-9 and TRBJ1-2; D ambiguous. CDR3 length: 13 residues. CDR1 and CDR2 from the germline V gene are SEHNR and FQNEAQ (reference sequence). V lost 1 base to trimming and J lost 4 bases, with 7 bases between them. CDR3: CASSLDVVYGYTF. The CDR3 DNA follows: TGTGCCAGCAGCTTAGATGTGGTCTATGGCTACACCTTC.

The table lists this clonotype with a few counts. The chain carries TRBV12-3 or TRBV12-4 and TRBJ1-1; 9 bases match TRBD1. CDR3 size: 17 residues. With V trimmed by 3 bases and J by 3 bases, 11 bases remained unmatched. DNA for the CDR3: TGTGCCAGCAGTTTGCTTTTTTTCCGGGACAGGGACACTGAAGCTTTCTTT. It encodes CASSLLFFRDRDTEAFF.

The chain links TRBV5-1 to TRBJ2-5; TRBD2 matches 7 bases. The CDR3 is 15 amino acids. Germline loops: CDR1 SGHRS, CDR2 YFSETQ. V was pared by 5 bases and J by 1 base, with 8 bases of the junction left unmatched. CDR3 coding DNA: TGCGCCAGCAGAACCGGGACTACTTCCCAAGAGACCCAGTACTTC. As protein: CASRTGTTSQETQYF.

This clonotype was counted between two and nine times. The V gene is TRBV14, the J gene TRBJ2-3; either TRBD1 or TRBD2 may supply D (5 bases each). The CDR3 has 12 residues. V lost 9 bases and J 7 bases, leaving 14 bases between the germline ends. Germline CDR1 is SGHDN and CDR2 is FVKESK. This CDR3 reads CASQASGHTQYF. Here the CDR3 DNA reads TGTGCCAGTCAAGCCTCGGGGCATACGCAGTATTTT.

The rearrangement joins TRBV7-2 to TRBJ2-7; D might be TRBD1 or TRBD2, each matching 5 bases. From germline, CDR1 is SGHTA and CDR2 FQGNSA. The CDR3 sequence is 14 residues long. The V end was cut by 4 bases, the J end by 2 bases, with 12 bases between. CDR3 protein: CASSYRDGPYEQYF. The CDR3 DNA reads TGTGCCAGCAGCTACCGGGACGGACCCTACGAGCAGTACTTC.

This clonotype occurred a few times. V gene TRBV6-2 or TRBV6-3 combines with J gene TRBJ1-1; 8 positions match TRBD1. Trimming took 5 bases from V and 8 from J; bases not matched to a gene: 13. Germline V gene data show CDR1 as MNHEY and CDR2 as SVGEGT. The CDR3 is made up of 15 amino acids. CDR3 DNA sequence: TGTGCCAGCAGTCTCATCAGCAGGGGGCAAAAGGAAGCTTTCTTT. It specifies CASSLISRGQKEAFF.

The chain recombines TRBV7-2 with TRBJ2-7, with 8 bases fitting TRBD1. The CDR3 consists of 15 residues. The germline V gene has CDR1 SGHTA and CDR2 FQGNSA. V lost 4 bases to trimming and J lost 3 bases; unmatched junction nucleotides: 8. In DNA form, the CDR3 reads TGTGCCAGCAGCTGGGACCGGGACAGGAGCTACGAGCAGTACTTC. Its protein is CASSWDRDRSYEQYF.

This clonotype was counted between two and nine times. The V and J genes are TRBV28 and TRBJ2-1, with D possibly being TRBD2 (6 bases). CDR3 size: 12 residues. Trimming took 11 bases from V and 7 from J, leaving 15 bases between them. CDR1 and CDR2 (germline): MDHEN, SYDVKM. CDR3 in DNA: TGTGCCCTGGGGACTCCGGGGAATGAGCAGTTCTTC. Amino acids: CALGTPGNEQFF.

This clonotype showed up just a few times. This chain uses TRBV11-3 with TRBJ2-1; a possible D gene is TRBD2 (5 bases). CDR1 SGHNT and CDR2 YENEEA come from the germline V gene. The CDR3 runs to 15 residues. V was trimmed by 1 base and J by 9 bases, leaving 16 bases between them. The CDR3 here is CASSLVPGNYREQFF. The DNA for the CDR3 is TGTGCCAGCAGCTTAGTCCCGGGAAACTACCGTGAGCAGTTCTTC. Using reference TRBV11-3 and TRBJ2-1 for the parts outside the CDR3, the full variable domain is EAGVVQSPRYKIIEKKQPVAFWCNPISGHNTLYWYLQNLGQGPELLIRYENEEAVDDSQLPKDRFSAERLKGVDSTLKIQPAELGDSAVYLCASSLVPGNYREQFFGPGTRLTVL.

This clonotype was picked up a small number of times. This chain connects TRBV14 to TRBJ1-4; 9 positions match TRBD1. Per germline, CDR1 SGHDN and CDR2 FVKESK. The junction had 10 bases not matched to a gene; V was cut back by 0 bases and J by 8 bases. This CDR3 region has 17 residues. The CDR3 sequence is CASSQDQPGQGGEKLFF. The CDR3 DNA reads TGTGCCAGCAGCCAAGACCAACCGGGACAGGGAGGCGAAAAACTGTTTTTT.

The rearrangement joins TRBV28 to TRBJ2-5, with 9 positions matching TRBD2. Trimming cost V 6 bases and J 5 bases; bases outside gene matches: 4. The CDR3 is 13 residues long. Germline V gives CDR1 MDHEN, CDR2 SYDVKM. The CDR3 bases are TGTGCCAGCAGCGTAGCGGGAGTGGAGACCCAGTACTTC. Encoded protein: CASSVAGVETQYF.

A few counts support this clonotype. The genes are TRBV7-3 and TRBJ1-1; D gene unclear. This CDR3 is 13 amino acids long. With 4 bases removed from V and 6 bases from J, the gap between germline ends came to 12 bases. From germline, CDR1 is SGHTA and CDR2 FQGTGA. For the CDR3, the DNA is TGTGCCAGCAGCTCGTCGTCTCGCGCTGAAGCTTTCTTT. It yields the protein CASSSSSRAEAFF. Full variable domain (missing parts from reference TRBV7-3 and TRBJ1-1): GAGVSQTPSNKVTEKGKYVELRCDPISGHTALYWYRQSLGQGPEFLIYFQGTGAADDSGLPNDRFFAVRPEGSVSTLKIQRTERGDSAVYLCASSSSSRAEAFFGQGTRLTVV.

This clonotype has more than one count but fewer than ten. The chain links TRBV27 to TRBJ2-1, with 9 bases identical to TRBD2. Germline CDR1 reads MNHEY; CDR2 reads SMNVEV (reference sequence). With V trimmed by 1 base and J by 9 bases, 7 bases remained unmatched. The CDR3 spans 15 residues. CDR3 protein: CASSLLAGGPREQFF. The CDR3 nucleotides are TGTGCCAGCAGTTTATTGGCGGGAGGGCCGCGTGAGCAGTTCTTC.

The rearrangement joins TRBV6-1 to TRBJ2-1; 8 nucleotides match TRBD1. CDR3 size: 14 residues. Germline values: CDR1 MNHNS, CDR2 SASEGT. Trimming at V came to 11 bases and at J to 2 bases, leaving 8 bases not matched to a gene. As DNA, the CDR3 is TGTGCCTTAACCCCGGGACAGGCCTACAATGAGCAGTTCTTC. It codes for CALTPGQAYNEQFF.

The V and J genes are TRBV25-1 and TRBJ2-1; the D gene is possibly TRBD2 (6 bases). The CDR3 is made up of 17 amino acids. V gave up 2 bases and J gave up 0 bases, with 14 bases separating them. The germline V gene encodes CDR1 MGHDK and CDR2 SYGVNS. The CDR3 protein is CASSEGRGRVSYNEQFF. DNA of the CDR3: TGTGCCAGCAGTGAAGGGCGGGGCCGAGTCTCCTACAATGAGCAGTTCTTC.

The chain has TRBV6-5 and TRBJ2-7, with unresolved D. The CDR3 totals 12 residues. Trimming removed 6 bases from V and 3 bases from J, with 9 bases in between. Germline CDR1 MNHEY, CDR2 SVGAGI. CDR3 protein: CASRDGYYEQYF. The CDR3 DNA reads as TGTGCCAGCAGAGACGGGTACTACGAGCAGTACTTC.

The chain uses TRBV30 and TRBJ2-7; D is undetermined. V shed 3 bases and J shed 9 bases, with 21 bases lying between them. The CDR3 is 14 amino acids. Germline-derived CDR1 and CDR2 are GTSNPN and SVGIG (reference sequence). The CDR3 here is CAWRPSGPADRQYF. CDR3 coding DNA: TGTGCCTGGAGGCCCTCGGGTCCTGCAGATAGGCAGTACTTC.

This clonotype was counted between two and nine times. The chain employs TRBV6-2 or TRBV6-3 and TRBJ2-2; TRBD1 or TRBD2 may be the D gene (5 bases each). CDR3 length: 15 amino acids. The V gene lost 6 bases and the J gene lost 5 bases, with 16 bases spanning the gap. Germline CDR1 is MNHEY and CDR2 is SVGEGT. CDR3 protein: CASSKSKGTTGELFF. The CDR3 coding sequence is TGTGCCAGCAGCAAGTCCAAGGGGACGACCGGGGAGCTGTTTTTT.

This clonotype has more than one count but fewer than ten. J is TRBJ2-3 and V is TRBV7-3; 8 bases match TRBD2. Germline V gene sequence: CDR1 SGHTA, CDR2 FQGTGA. This CDR3 contains 14 residues. Germline trimming cut 3 bases from V and 9 bases from J; bases unmatched to any gene: 8. CDR3 protein: CASSFTTTSGTQYF. The CDR3 bases are TGTGCCAGCAGCTTCACAACCACTAGCGGAACGCAGTATTTT. Looking up the rest from reference TRBV7-3 and TRBJ2-3 gives the full variable domain: GAGVSQTPSNKVTEKGKYVELRCDPISGHTALYWYRQSLGQGPEFLIYFQGTGAADDSGLPNDRFFAVRPEGSVSTLKIQRTERGDSAVYLCASSFTTTSGTQYFGPGTRLTVL.

This clonotype was recorded a few times. This chain joins TRBV5-1 and TRBJ2-7, with TRBD1 identical over 7 bases. The CDR3 has 15 residues. Germline CDR1 reads SGHRS; CDR2 reads YFSETQ. With 0 bases clipped from V and 4 bases from J, the junction kept 7 bases outside the gene matches. CDR3 protein: CASSLAGTEAYEQYF. CDR3 nucleotide sequence: TGCGCCAGCAGCTTGGCCGGGACAGAGGCTTACGAGCAGTACTTC.

Comment on this clonotype: This likely comes from a read error, as the CDR3 has no conserved phenylalanine or tryptophan at its end. The chain is built from TRBV20-1 and TRBJ2-1; D gene unclear. Germline V CDR1 and CDR2: DFQATT, SNEGSKA (reference sequence). V dropped 6 bases and J dropped 2 bases, with 17 bases sitting between them. This CDR3 region has 15 residues. CDR3 in DNA: TGCAGTGCCGTAGGGCAGGAAAGACCCTACAATGAGCAGTTCCTC. It yields the protein CSAVGQERPYNEQFL.

This clonotype occurred a few times. V and J are TRBV20-1 and TRBJ2-7; 9 bases map to TRBD2. The CDR3 totals 14 residues. Trimming cost V 6 bases and J 2 bases; bases outside gene matches: 8. CDR1 and CDR2 from the germline V gene are DFQATT and SNEGSKA (reference sequence). CDR3 amino acids: CSATGTSPAYEQYF. CDR3 nucleotide sequence: TGCAGTGCAACCGGGACTAGCCCGGCCTACGAGCAGTACTTC.

This clonotype was counted only a few times. The rearrangement uses TRBV6-1 and TRBJ1-6; D unresolved. V lost 6 bases and J lost 7, with 16 bases in between. This CDR3 comprises 15 residues. Germline loops: CDR1 MNHNS, CDR2 SASEGT. The CDR3 DNA reads as TGTGCCAGCAGCCAAGCTCGTAGTGAGAATTCACCCCTCCACTTT. Translating gives CASSQARSENSPLHF.

Here the CDR3 DNA reads TGTGCCACCAAGACAGGGGCGAGCACTGAAGCTTTCTTT. Translated, it gives CATKTGASTEAFF. This chain links TRBV24-1 with TRBJ1-1, with 8 bases that match TRBD1. This CDR3 comprises 13 residues. Germline V lookup: CDR1 KGHDR, CDR2 SFDVKD. J lost 4 bases, V lost 8 bases, and 5 bases had no gene match.

The chain recombines TRBV29-1 with TRBJ1-2; 10 nucleotides line up with TRBD1. Germline V gene sequence: CDR1 SQVTM, CDR2 ANQGSEA. The CDR3 length is 14 residues. With V trimmed by 7 bases and J by 8 bases, 13 bases remained unmatched. The CDR3 sequence is CSAWTGGAFIGYTF. CDR3 in DNA: TGCAGCGCCTGGACAGGGGGAGCCTTTATAGGCTACACCTTC.

This clonotype was observed a few times. This chain joins TRBV20-1 and TRBJ2-3; TRBD2 agrees at 7 bases. The CDR3 extends over 20 amino acids. V lost 0 bases and J lost 2; bases outside the gene matches: 20. Germline V gives CDR1 DFQATT, CDR2 SNEGSKA (reference sequence). CDR3 region: CSARDQAIVKRDQHTDTQYF. CDR3 DNA sequence: TGCAGTGCTAGAGACCAAGCTATTGTCAAGCGGGATCAGCACACAGATACGCAGTATTTT.

This clonotype was detected only a few times. The rearrangement uses TRBV19 and TRBJ2-5; maybe TRBD1 (5 bases). Between the trimmed V and J ends, which lost 0 bases and 7 bases, there was a span of 9 bases. The CDR3 is 13 residues long. CDR1 and CDR2 (germline): LNHDA, SQIVND (reference sequence). For the CDR3, the DNA is TGTGCCAGTAGTATAGACAGGGTGACGACCCAGTACTTC. As protein: CASSIDRVTTQYF.

In this sample, this clonotype turned up a few times. The chain employs TRBV5-1 and TRBJ2-3; tentatively, D is TRBD2 (6 bases). Germline V gene data show CDR1 as SGHRS and CDR2 as YFSETQ. Deletions cut 0 bases from V and 6 bases from J, with 14 bases between. CDR3 length: 15 amino acids. The CDR3 region is CASSLAAGPGDTQYF. The CDR3 DNA follows: TGCGCCAGCAGCTTGGCTGCGGGGCCCGGCGATACGCAGTATTTT.